This TCR beta chain stems from a study of T cells after yellow fever vaccination (dated by TCRdb to the late 2010s). The study in broad terms: Libraries from fractions with low cell numbers were prepared with the SMART-Seq v4 Ultra Low Input RNA kit. To follow T-cell clones before and after primary and booster YFV17D yellow fever vaccination, bulk TCR alpha and beta repertoires were sequenced over time. Blood was drawn at multiple timepoints before and after primary and secondary immunization, with bulk PBMC replicates and cell subsets isolated. The cohort comprised two healthy male donors, one aged 18 to 29 and one aged 30 to 39 years. What the authors observed across the whole study: After the booster, most of the clones that had expanded following primary vaccination were detected again (almost 98% of CD4 and around 90% of CD8), which suggests that memory was broadly maintained. Because the study included only a couple of donors, the extent to which the findings can be generalized is limited. Because abundant contaminating clonotypes from the bulk population could be contained in FACS-sorted repertoires, computational filtering was required. A small share of clonotypes was detected in both CD4 and CD8 compartments, with the overlap likely arising from convergent recombination. Compared with the primary T-cell response, the secondary T-cell response was weaker but faster, peaking on day 5 rather than day 15.

Synthesis of TCR cDNA relied on 5'RACE template switching, a step that introduced a universal primer site along with unique molecular identifiers. Priming for cDNA synthesis came from both the TCR alpha and TCR beta constant segments. Two PCR steps were used to amplify libraries, with sample barcodes and sequencing adapters being added in the second step. Sequencing of the libraries was done on either Illumina HiSeq 2500 (2x100 bp) or NovaSeq (2x150 bp). The published analysis was carried out like this. MIGEC was used to demultiplex reads and collapse the reads into UMI consensus sequences, and MiXCR was used for V(D)J alignment. Vaccine-responding clonotypes were identified with edgeR using replicate PBMC samples, with FDR below 0.01 and a log2 fold change above 5 up to day 15 being required. Each bulk clonotype was labeled CD4 or CD8 based on which sequenced repertoire, CD4 or CD8, contained the clonotype at higher abundance. Starting from the raw public reads, TCRdb applied fastp trimming at Q25, assembled clones with MiXCR and retained in-frame beta chains. Rows merge per CDR3 protein into single entries with the most common DNA and genes. The authors' filters were not applied to this entry. This sample has a few hundred thousand distinct CDR3 sequences in its table, and around 6.8% of those were observed once. The ten largest clonotypes hold 15% to 20% of the sample.

CDR1 and CDR2 were assigned from the germline V gene as SQVTM and ANQGSEA. Trimming at the junction amounts to 1 base on V and 8 bases on J, and the germline ends lie 15 bases apart. CDR3 length: 14 amino acids, cysteine to phenylalanine. Only the CDR3 portion is preserved as DNA: 42 bases, with reading frame beginning at the first base. This clonotype was detected a few times. Its antigen is still unknown. Base qualities are missing; no much larger clone stands one base away. The treatment or condition label here, explained by the study, means: live attenuated yellow fever vaccine strain. At each blood-draw timepoint, two biological replicates of bulk PBMCs were collected. A standard Ficoll-Paque protocol was used to isolate PBMCs from peripheral blood. TriZol was used to extract RNA from bulk PBMCs, from CD4 and CD8 fractions, and from dextramer-positive and dextramer-negative fractions.

The starting material was PBMCs, obtained more than 40 days after the first yellow fever vaccination. This receptor was taken from a man younger than 35 who received the YFV17D yellow fever vaccine. Recombination connected TRBV29-1 to TRBJ2-1; the D gene lacks a confident call. The DNA reads as follows: TGCAGCGTTGAAGCAGTGGGCCGGAATTATGAGCAGTTCTTC. It translates to CSVEAVGRNYEQFF.